The rows below give T cell receptor beta chains drawn from one sample of a study of blood T cell repertoires in COVID-19. The protocol was immunoSEQ multiplex PCR, while the TCRdb copy is restricted to in-frame clones and leaves out a portion. The profile covers over 200,000 clones, with 84% appearing a single time and about 8% taken by the ten largest. Sequencing input: peripheral blood. The origin of the receptors is a woman between 45 and 60 years old with active or convalescent COVID-19. CDR3s include the opening cysteine and the closing phenylalanine or tryptophan. D genes are given only for firm matches. Clone size is shown for a subset of rows, as once, few, many or a class of expanded clone.

v_gene: TRBV15
abundance: -
d_gene: TRBD1
j_gene: TRBJ2-5
CDR3nt: TGTGCCACCAGCGTCGGGACAGTTGAGACCCAGTACTTC
CDR3aa: CATSVGTVETQYF

v_gene: TRBV10-3
abundance: few
d_gene: -
j_gene: TRBJ1-2
CDR3nt: TGTGCCATCAGTGAGTCCCTAACAGGGCCAGCTAACTATGGCTACACCTTC
CDR3aa: CAISESLTGPANYGYTF

v_gene: TRBV6-5
abundance: -
d_gene: -
j_gene: TRBJ2-1
CDR3nt: TGTGCCATTCCGTCCTACAATGAGCAGTTCTTC
CDR3aa: CAIPSYNEQFF

v_gene: TRBV13
abundance: -
d_gene: TRBD2
j_gene: TRBJ2-2
CDR3nt: TGTGCCAGCAGCTCCCCCGAGGGGAGGGTCACCGGGGAGCTGTTTTTT
CDR3aa: CASSSPEGRVTGELFF

v_gene: TRBV3-1/TRBV3-2
abundance: -
d_gene: -
j_gene: TRBJ1-3
CDR3nt: TGTGCCAGCAGCCAAGGATCAGGCTCTGGAAACACCATATATTTT
CDR3aa: CASSQGSGSGNTIYF

v_gene: TRBV5-6
abundance: -
d_gene: -
j_gene: TRBJ1-2
CDR3nt: TGTGCCAGCAGTCGGGGGGATGGCTACACCTTC
CDR3aa: CASSRGDGYTF

v_gene: TRBV29-1
abundance: once
d_gene: -
j_gene: TRBJ2-1
CDR3nt: TGCAGCGCTCCTAACCGGGTCACTGATAACAATGAGCAGTTCTTC
CDR3aa: CSAPNRVTDNNEQFF

v_gene: TRBV4-2
abundance: -
d_gene: -
j_gene: TRBJ1-5
CDR3nt: TGTGCCAGCAGCCAAGATTTAGCTCAGCCCCAGCATTTT
CDR3aa: CASSQDLAQPQHF

v_gene: TRBV5-1
abundance: -
d_gene: -
j_gene: TRBJ2-2
CDR3nt: TGCGCCAGCAGCGAGTTCTCCTTCACCGGGGAGCTGTTTTTT
CDR3aa: CASSEFSFTGELFF

v_gene: TRBV3-1/TRBV3-2
abundance: -
d_gene: -
j_gene: TRBJ2-3
CDR3nt: TGTGCCAGCAGCAAAGGCCCAGGAAGGGATACGCAGTATTTT
CDR3aa: CASSKGPGRDTQYF

v_gene: TRBV5-1
abundance: -
d_gene: -
j_gene: TRBJ2-7
CDR3nt: TGCGCCAGCAGCTTGTCAGGACAGAAATACGAGCAGTACTTC
CDR3aa: CASSLSGQKYEQYF

v_gene: TRBV5-1
abundance: -
d_gene: TRBD1
j_gene: TRBJ2-7
CDR3nt: TGCGCCAGCAGCCCCCGGACAGGGGCGGCTTACGAGCAGTACTTC
CDR3aa: CASSPRTGAAYEQYF

v_gene: TRBV13
abundance: -
d_gene: -
j_gene: TRBJ2-3
CDR3nt: TGTGCCAGCAGTGATGGGGCTGCGGGAAGAAGCACAGATACGCAGTATTTT
CDR3aa: CASSDGAAGRSTDTQYF

v_gene: TRBV6-6
abundance: -
d_gene: TRBD2
j_gene: TRBJ2-7
CDR3nt: TGTGCCAGCAGTTACTCGAGAGCGGGAGACTACGAGCAGTACTTC
CDR3aa: CASSYSRAGDYEQYF

v_gene: TRBV7-2
abundance: -
d_gene: TRBD1
j_gene: TRBJ1-6
CDR3nt: TGTGCCAGCAGCTTAGTAGGTAGGGGGCTGTCACCCCTCCACTTT
CDR3aa: CASSLVGRGLSPLHF

v_gene: TRBV29-1
abundance: -
d_gene: TRBD1
j_gene: TRBJ1-4
CDR3nt: TGCAGCGCGCAACAGGGGACTAATGAAAAACTGTTTTTT
CDR3aa: CSAQQGTNEKLFF

v_gene: TRBV10-2
abundance: -
d_gene: TRBD2
j_gene: TRBJ2-7
CDR3nt: TGCGCCAGCAGTCCCGGGACTAGCGGCCCCCGCCGGTCCTACGAGCAGTACTTC
CDR3aa: CASSPGTSGPRRSYEQYF

v_gene: TRBV19
abundance: -
d_gene: -
j_gene: TRBJ1-5
CDR3nt: TGTGCCAGTAGGGGGAGCAGCTATAGCAATCAGCCCCAGCATTTT
CDR3aa: CASRGSSYSNQPQHF

v_gene: TRBV24-1
abundance: -
d_gene: -
j_gene: TRBJ2-3
CDR3nt: TGTGCCACCGCGCCGAATCCCGGGTCTAGCACAGATACGCAGTATTTT
CDR3aa: CATAPNPGSSTDTQYF

v_gene: TRBV28
abundance: -
d_gene: -
j_gene: TRBJ1-2
CDR3nt: TGTGCCAGCAGCCTCGGACAGAACTATGGCTACACCTTC
CDR3aa: CASSLGQNYGYTF

v_gene: TRBV5-1
abundance: -
d_gene: -
j_gene: TRBJ2-3
CDR3nt: TGCGCCAGCAGCTTGGGATCGGGGACAGATACGCAGTATTTT
CDR3aa: CASSLGSGTDTQYF

v_gene: TRBV18
abundance: -
d_gene: -
j_gene: TRBJ2-6
CDR3nt: TGTGCCAGCTCACAGGGAGTGGTGGGGGCCAACGTCCTGACTTTC
CDR3aa: CASSQGVVGANVLTF

v_gene: TRBV9
abundance: -
d_gene: -
j_gene: TRBJ2-5
CDR3nt: TGTGCCAGCAGCGTGCTAGGGGGAGAGACCCAGTACTTC
CDR3aa: CASSVLGGETQYF

v_gene: TRBV28
abundance: -
d_gene: TRBD2
j_gene: TRBJ2-7
CDR3nt: TGTGCCAGCAGTTCCGCGGGGGGGCCCACCTACGAGCAGTACTTC
CDR3aa: CASSSAGGPTYEQYF

v_gene: TRBV28
abundance: -
d_gene: -
j_gene: TRBJ1-2
CDR3nt: TGTGCCAGCAGTCCGCCGGCGGGCGCTGACTATGGCTACACCTTC
CDR3aa: CASSPPAGADYGYTF

v_gene: TRBV5-6
abundance: -
d_gene: -
j_gene: TRBJ1-4
CDR3nt: TGTGCCAGCAGACCACGTGGAGGGTTCAATGAAAAACTGTTTTTT
CDR3aa: CASRPRGGFNEKLFF

v_gene: TRBV4-2
abundance: -
d_gene: TRBD2
j_gene: TRBJ2-1
CDR3nt: TGTGCCAGCAGCCAAGTGATAGCGGGAACGAGCTCCTACAATGAGCAGTTCTTC
CDR3aa: CASSQVIAGTSSYNEQFF

v_gene: TRBV6-5
abundance: -
d_gene: -
j_gene: TRBJ1-1
CDR3nt: TGTGCCAGCAGTCCTATGACAGCGCTGCACACTGAAGCTTTCTTT
CDR3aa: CASSPMTALHTEAFF

v_gene: TRBV9
abundance: -
d_gene: -
j_gene: TRBJ2-4
CDR3nt: TGTGCCAGCAGCGCGACAGTACAATTAGCCAAAAACATTCAGTACTTC
CDR3aa: CASSATVQLAKNIQYF

v_gene: TRBV5-5
abundance: -
d_gene: TRBD1
j_gene: TRBJ1-2
CDR3nt: TGTGCCAGCAGCTTGGAGGGGACAGCCGTCTTCTATGGCTACACCTTC
CDR3aa: CASSLEGTAVFYGYTF

v_gene: TRBV5-1
abundance: -
d_gene: -
j_gene: TRBJ1-4
CDR3nt: TGCGCCAGCAGCTTGGGACTGACTAATGAAAAACTGTTTTTT
CDR3aa: CASSLGLTNEKLFF

v_gene: TRBV7-2
abundance: -
d_gene: -
j_gene: TRBJ1-2
CDR3nt: TGTGCCAGCAGCCCTACAGGATCCTATGGCTACACCTTC
CDR3aa: CASSPTGSYGYTF

v_gene: TRBV7-3
abundance: -
d_gene: -
j_gene: TRBJ2-5
CDR3nt: TGTGCCAGCAGCTTGGCCGGGGGGACCCAGTACTTC
CDR3aa: CASSLAGGTQYF

v_gene: TRBV3-1/TRBV3-2
abundance: -
d_gene: -
j_gene: TRBJ1-2
CDR3nt: TGTGCCAGCAGCCGCCAGGGTAGCTATGGCTACACCTTC
CDR3aa: CASSRQGSYGYTF

v_gene: TRBV28
abundance: few
d_gene: -
j_gene: TRBJ1-5
CDR3nt: TGTGCCAGCAGTAGCTCCGATCAGCCCCAGCATTTT
CDR3aa: CASSSSDQPQHF

v_gene: TRBV5-6
abundance: many
d_gene: TRBD1
j_gene: TRBJ2-1
CDR3nt: TGTGCCAGCAGCGTGGACAGGGTTGAGCAGTTCTTC
CDR3aa: CASSVDRVEQFF

v_gene: TRBV19
abundance: -
d_gene: TRBD1
j_gene: TRBJ1-2
CDR3nt: TGTGCCAGTAGGGACAGGGTTGGCTACACCTTC
CDR3aa: CASRDRVGYTF

v_gene: TRBV10-1
abundance: -
d_gene: TRBD1
j_gene: TRBJ2-1
CDR3nt: TGCGCCAGCAGTGAGTCATGGGGGACTGGGACAGGGAATGAGCAGTTCTTC
CDR3aa: CASSESWGTGTGNEQFF

v_gene: TRBV28
abundance: -
d_gene: -
j_gene: TRBJ1-2
CDR3nt: TGTGCCAGCAGTTTGTCCAGGGCCTTCTATGGCTACACCTTC
CDR3aa: CASSLSRAFYGYTF

v_gene: TRBV19
abundance: -
d_gene: TRBD2
j_gene: TRBJ2-1
CDR3nt: TGTGCCAGTAGTAAAGGGACCGGGACTAGCGGTGCTGGTGAGCAGTTCTTC
CDR3aa: CASSKGTGTSGAGEQFF

v_gene: TRBV28
abundance: -
d_gene: -
j_gene: TRBJ1-6
CDR3nt: TGTGCCAGCAGTTTCGTCCCCTTCCTAGGGGACTATAATTCACCCCTCCACTTT
CDR3aa: CASSFVPFLGDYNSPLHF

v_gene: TRBV24-1
abundance: -
d_gene: TRBD1
j_gene: TRBJ1-1
CDR3nt: TGTGCCACCGAGGCCGGACAGGGAACTGAAGCTTTCTTT
CDR3aa: CATEAGQGTEAFF

v_gene: TRBV7-3
abundance: -
d_gene: -
j_gene: TRBJ1-1
CDR3nt: TGTGCCAGCAGCTTAAGACAGGAGAACACTGAAGCTTTCTTT
CDR3aa: CASSLRQENTEAFF

v_gene: TRBV10-3
abundance: -
d_gene: -
j_gene: TRBJ2-3
CDR3nt: TGTGCCATCAGTGAGTCGGTCCAGGGCGATACGCAGTATTTT
CDR3aa: CAISESVQGDTQYF

v_gene: TRBV19
abundance: -
d_gene: TRBD1
j_gene: TRBJ1-1
CDR3nt: TGTGCCAGTAATGCCGGGACAGGGGTGTCTGAAGCTTTCTTT
CDR3aa: CASNAGTGVSEAFF

v_gene: TRBV6-1
abundance: -
d_gene: -
j_gene: TRBJ1-4
CDR3nt: TGTGCCAGCAGTGAAAACGTTTTGGCAGGCGAAAAACTGTTTTTT
CDR3aa: CASSENVLAGEKLFF

v_gene: TRBV3-1/TRBV3-2
abundance: -
d_gene: -
j_gene: TRBJ1-1
CDR3nt: TGTGCCAGCAGCCAGTACGTGGGGGCGAACACTGAAGCTTTCTTT
CDR3aa: CASSQYVGANTEAFF

v_gene: TRBV2
abundance: -
d_gene: -
j_gene: TRBJ2-1
CDR3nt: TGTGCCAGCAGTGTTTCACGGGGATCCTACAATGAGCAGTTCTTC
CDR3aa: CASSVSRGSYNEQFF

v_gene: TRBV6-6
abundance: -
d_gene: TRBD1
j_gene: TRBJ1-4
CDR3nt: TGTGCCAGCAGTAGACAGGGCGGAGAAAAACTGTTTTTT
CDR3aa: CASSRQGGEKLFF

v_gene: TRBV3-1/TRBV3-2
abundance: once
d_gene: TRBD1
j_gene: TRBJ2-1
CDR3nt: TGTGCCAGCAGCGACCGACAGGGGGTTTACAATGAGCAGTTCTTC
CDR3aa: CASSDRQGVYNEQFF

v_gene: TRBV15
abundance: -
d_gene: TRBD1
j_gene: TRBJ1-1
CDR3nt: TGTGCCACCAGCAGTAGACAGGGGGCGATGAACACTGAAGCTTTCTTT
CDR3aa: CATSSRQGAMNTEAFF

v_gene: TRBV6-5
abundance: -
d_gene: -
j_gene: TRBJ1-3
CDR3nt: TGTGCCAGCTCCCCCCGGGGGGGGCGGGGAAACACCATATATTTT
CDR3aa: CASSPRGGRGNTIYF

v_gene: TRBV7-9
abundance: -
d_gene: TRBD1
j_gene: TRBJ2-5
CDR3nt: TGTGCCAGCAGCCCTCAAGGCCTCAGACAGGGAGAGACCCAGTACTTC
CDR3aa: CASSPQGLRQGETQYF

v_gene: TRBV6-5
abundance: -
d_gene: -
j_gene: TRBJ1-1
CDR3nt: TGTGCCAGCAGTTACGGGGCAGGGATTAACACTGAAGCTTTCTTT
CDR3aa: CASSYGAGINTEAFF

v_gene: TRBV20-1
abundance: -
d_gene: TRBD2
j_gene: TRBJ2-3
CDR3nt: TGCAGTGCCCTCGGGGGGGATACGCAGTATTTT
CDR3aa: CSALGGDTQYF

v_gene: TRBV3-1/TRBV3-2
abundance: -
d_gene: -
j_gene: TRBJ2-7
CDR3nt: TGTGCCAGCAGCCAAATCCCTTCCGAGCAGTACTTC
CDR3aa: CASSQIPSEQYF

v_gene: TRBV16
abundance: -
d_gene: -
j_gene: TRBJ1-5
CDR3nt: TGTGCCAGCAGCCAATTTCAGGGAATACCCCAGCATTTT
CDR3aa: CASSQFQGIPQHF

v_gene: TRBV5-1
abundance: -
d_gene: TRBD1
j_gene: TRBJ1-2
CDR3nt: TGCGCCAGCAGTCAGACCGGGACAGACTATGGCTACACCTTC
CDR3aa: CASSQTGTDYGYTF

v_gene: TRBV5-1
abundance: -
d_gene: TRBD2
j_gene: TRBJ2-7
CDR3nt: TGCGCCAGCAGCTTAGGCGCTAGCGGGAGTGGCTACGAGCAGTACTTC
CDR3aa: CASSLGASGSGYEQYF